One and the same sample provided the 21 T cell receptor beta chains below, sequenced in a study of post-analysis software for immune sequencing data. Antigens of these TCRs are unknown. The study's findings and limits: Controls had lower frequencies than patients of 4 or 5 TRBV segments, which included TRBV5-6, TRBV5-1 and TRBV20-1.

Every TCR beta cDNA library bore unique molecular identifiers. MiXCR, run by TCRdb on the PCR reads, gives a single entry per CDR3 protein. Here the sample spans 650,000 to 850,000 distinct CDR3 sequences, 40% to 55% being singletons. Material for sequencing was blood. The receptors shown here come from a girl aged 5-17 years with multiple sclerosis.

The chain has TRBV28 and TRBJ2-7; D is unresolved. Germline CDR1 MDHEN, CDR2 SYDVKM. The CDR3 is made up of 13 amino acids. V lost 4 bases to trimming and J lost 0 bases, with 7 bases between them. CDR3: CASSWISSYEQYF. The CDR3 DNA reads as TGTGCCAGCAGTTGGATAAGCTCCTACGAGCAGTACTTC.

The chain links TRBV29-1 to TRBJ2-7, with D perhaps TRBD2 (6 bases). This CDR3 region has 18 residues. Trimming shortened V by 0 bases and J by 3 bases, and 24 bases separated the two germline ends. Germline-derived CDR1 and CDR2 are SQVTM and ANQGSEA. The CDR3 DNA reads TGCAGCGTTGAAGATAGGCGGATTACAGCGGGTTTTTACTACGAGCAGTACTTC. Translating it yields CSVEDRRITAGFYYEQYF.

The chain has TRBV19 and TRBJ2-4; the D gene is possibly TRBD2 (5 bases). The V end lost 5 bases, the J end lost 0 bases, and 11 bases lay between the germline ends. CDR1 and CDR2 from the germline V gene are LNHDA and SQIVND (reference sequence). The CDR3 sequence is 15 residues long. Written as DNA, the CDR3 is TGTGCCAGTAGTCCGGGGATAAGAGCCAAAAACATTCAGTACTTC. It codes for CASSPGIRAKNIQYF.

This clonotype was seen only a few times. The CDR3 DNA sequence: TGTGCCAGCAGCTTTGGACAGGAAGGTGGCTACACCTTC. Translating it yields CASSFGQEGGYTF. V gene TRBV5-6 combines with J gene TRBJ1-2, with TRBD1 matching 7 bases. The CDR3 covers 13 residues. Germline V gene sequence: CDR1 SGHDT, CDR2 YYEEEE. The J segment lost 7 bases and the V segment lost 2 bases, leaving 5 bases of the junction unmatched.

This clonotype has a handful of counts. The V and J genes are TRBV20-1 and TRBJ2-7; 13 nucleotides line up with TRBD2. TRBJ2-5 explains the end of the DNA better; the J call may be wrong. The length of the CDR3 is 14 residues. Looked up from germline, CDR1 is DFQATT and CDR2 is SNEGSKA (reference sequence). In DNA form, the CDR3 reads TGCAGTGCTGGACTAGCGGGAGTGGGGGAGACCCAGTACTTC. Translation: CSAGLAGVGETQYF.

The chain carries TRBV4-2 and TRBJ1-2, with D possibly matching TRBD1 (6 bases). Trimming took 0 bases from V and 4 from J, leaving 12 bases between them. Germline V gene data show CDR1 as LGHNA and CDR2 as YNFKEQ. There are 15 residues in the CDR3. CDR3 sequence (DNA): TGTGCCAGCAGCCAAGATGCGGACAGCGTCTATGGCTACACCTTC. It encodes CASSQDADSVYGYTF.

This clonotype was observed a few times. The V and J genes are TRBV30 and TRBJ1-2; 8 bases fit TRBD1. CDR1 is GTSNPN, CDR2 SVGIG, per germline (reference sequence). This CDR3 region has 15 residues. V lost 7 bases, J lost 2 bases, and 12 bases stayed unmatched. This CDR3 is CAFEGERTGNYGYTF. The CDR3 nucleotides are TGTGCCTTCGAGGGGGAGAGGACAGGGAACTATGGCTACACCTTC.

The genes are TRBV12-3 or TRBV12-4 and TRBJ1-1, with D maybe TRBD1 (5 bases). The CDR3 covers 13 residues. The germline V and J ends were trimmed by 5 bases and 10 bases, with 17 bases remaining between them. The CDR3 DNA sequence: TGTGCCAGCAGTCAAGACAGAGGCGCGGTAGCTTTCTTT. Its protein is CASSQDRGAVAFF.

V and J are TRBV27 and TRBJ2-5, with 7 bases lining up with TRBD1. The CDR3 extends over 19 amino acids. In germline, CDR1 is MNHEY, CDR2 SMNVEV (reference sequence). The junction had 23 bases not matched to a gene; V was cut back by 5 bases and J by 5 bases. The CDR3 sequence is CASSPLTEIPTGAGETQYF. The CDR3 coding sequence is TGTGCCAGCAGTCCGCTCACAGAGATCCCAACAGGGGCCGGGGAGACCCAGTACTTC.

The chain couples TRBV4-2 to TRBJ2-1, with a weak D call TRBD2 (6 bases). Per germline, CDR1 LGHNA and CDR2 YNFKEQ. This CDR3 comprises 13 residues. The ends were cut back, 0 bases at V and 9 bases at J, with 9 bases in the middle. The CDR3, as DNA: TGTGCCAGCAGCCAAGAGCTGGGAGGTGAGCAGTTCTTC. Translated, it gives CASSQELGGEQFF.

CDR3 DNA sequence: TGCAGCGGAGCCACCCGACAGGGAAATGAGCAGTTCTTC. Translated: CSGATRQGNEQFF. The V gene is TRBV29-1, the J gene TRBJ2-1; TRBD1 aligns across 7 bases. Germline assignment: CDR1 SQVTM and CDR2 ANQGSEA. After removal of 7 bases from V and 7 bases from J, the junction contained 10 bases not matched to a gene. The CDR3 is 13 amino acids.

This sequence joins TRBV3-1 and TRBJ2-7; no firm D call. Germline CDR1 and CDR2: LGHDT and YNNKEL (reference sequence). CDR3 length: 14 residues. Trimming stripped 1 base from V and 0 bases from J, with 7 bases between. CDR3 sequence: CASSQGILSYEQYF. DNA for the CDR3: TGTGCCAGCAGCCAAGGTATCCTCTCCTACGAGCAGTACTTC.

V is TRBV29-1 and J is TRBJ2-1, with 10 bases aligning to TRBD2. Germline values: CDR1 SQVTM, CDR2 ANQGSEA. V lost 2 bases to trimming and J lost 4 bases; unmatched junction nucleotides: 2. The CDR3 length is 14 residues. The CDR3 bases are TGCAGCGTTGAACTAGCGGGAGAATACAATGAGCAGTTCTTC. Its translation: CSVELAGEYNEQFF.

The rearrangement joins TRBV2 to TRBJ2-7, with D possibly TRBD2 on 6 matching bases. The last part of the DNA fits TRBJ2-5 better; the J call may be wrong. Germline V gene sequence: CDR1 SNHLY, CDR2 FYNNEI. The CDR3 covers 15 residues. The CDR3 DNA follows: TGTGCCAGCGAACGAGACACCTCCGTGGAGGGGACCCAGTACTTC. This gives the protein CASERDTSVEGTQYF.

The DNA for the CDR3 is TGTGCCAGCAGTGATCCAGGCACGAGCTCCTACAATGAGCAGTACTTC. It yields the protein CASSDPGTSSYNEQYF. The V and J genes are TRBV6-1 and TRBJ2-7; D is unclear. The V end lost 3 bases, the J end lost 7 bases, and 22 bases lay between the germline ends. Germline CDR1 is MNHNS and CDR2 is SASEGT. The CDR3 runs to 16 residues.

The chain has TRBV7-3 and TRBJ2-6; 9 bases agree with TRBD1. V lost 5 bases, J lost 0 bases, and 8 bases stayed unmatched. CDR1 and CDR2 (germline): SGHTA, FQGTGA. This CDR3 spans 18 amino acids. This CDR3 is CASSPGTGRFSGANVLTF. CDR3 DNA sequence: TGTGCCAGCAGCCCGGGGACAGGGAGGTTCTCTGGGGCCAACGTCCTGACTTTC.

CDR3 loop: CAWSVTGAADTQYF. In DNA form, the CDR3 reads TGTGCCTGGAGTGTGACAGGGGCAGCAGATACGCAGTATTTT. This chain joins TRBV30 and TRBJ2-3, with 8 bases lining up with TRBD1. CDR1 is GTSNPN and CDR2 is SVGIG in the germline V gene (reference sequence). J was trimmed by 4 bases and V by 0 bases; bases with no gene match: 3. The CDR3 sequence is 14 residues long.

The rearrangement joins TRBV24-1 to TRBJ2-1; D assignment may be TRBD1 or TRBD2 (6 bases each). Germline CDR1 is KGHDR and CDR2 is SFDVKD. This CDR3 comprises 16 residues. V shed 5 bases and J shed 2 bases, with 15 bases lying between them. In nucleotides, the CDR3 is TGTGCCACCAGTGGGGCAACGGGGGCAACCTACAATGAGCAGTTCTTC. Amino acid sequence: CATSGATGATYNEQFF.

The rearrangement links TRBV29-1 to TRBJ2-3, with D maybe TRBD2 (6 bases). CDR1 is SQVTM and CDR2 is ANQGSEA in the germline V gene. The CDR3 covers 15 residues. V lost 2 bases and J lost 1, with 13 bases in between. CDR3 sequence: CSVESYGSGTDTQYF. CDR3 nucleotides: TGCAGCGTTGAATCGTACGGGAGCGGCACAGATACGCAGTATTTT.

As concerns this clonotype: Germline and junction disagree at one end, which may indicate a read error. The chain carries TRBV6-6 and TRBJ1-2, with D perhaps matching TRBD1 (5 bases). Germline CDR1 and CDR2: MNHNY and SVGAGI (reference sequence). There are 12 residues in the CDR3. The CDR3 DNA follows: TGTGCCAGCACTTACGGGGGGGATGGCTACACCTTC. It codes for CASTYGGDGYTF.

The V and J genes are TRBV29-1 and TRBJ2-7, with D perhaps matching TRBD1 (6 bases). Trimming took 5 bases from V and 3 from J, leaving 17 bases between them. CDR1 and CDR2 (germline): SQVTM, ANQGSEA. This CDR3 is 14 amino acids long. For the CDR3, the DNA is TGCAGCGTTCTCGGGACAAGCCTTAACTACGAGCAGTACTTC. It encodes CSVLGTSLNYEQYF.